Following are 22 T cell receptor beta chains from one sample sequenced in a study of blood T cell repertoires in COVID-19. The repertoire was sequenced with immunoSEQ multiplex PCR; TCRdb's copy has only in-frame clones and lacks some. The sample has about half a million clones; 70% to 90% are singletons. The sample taken for sequencing was peripheral blood. The receptors were sampled from a human donor in a cohort sampled during active COVID-19.

This clone has a handful of counts. The chain joins TRBV21-1 to TRBJ2-1; the DNA was not used to check the table's D call, TRBD2. TRBV21-1 is classified as a pseudogene. The CDR3 sequence is 15 residues long. CDR3 loop: CASSRRTSGMHEQFF. CDR3 bases: TGTGCCAGCAGCAGACGGACTAGCGGGATGCATGAGCAGTTCTTC.

The V call is TRBV7-2, the J call TRBJ2-1, with D perhaps TRBD2 (6 bases). Germline V gene data show CDR1 as SGHTA and CDR2 as FQGNSA. The V end lost 1 base, the J end lost 7 bases, and 11 bases lay between the germline ends. The CDR3 is 14 residues long. This CDR3 reads CASSLGLVSNEQFF. The CDR3 bases are TGTGCCAGCAGCTTAGGACTAGTTTCTAATGAGCAGTTCTTC. Complete variable domain (other parts from reference TRBV7-2 and TRBJ2-1): GAGVSQSPSNKVTEKGKDVELRCDPISGHTALYWYRQSLGQGLEFLIYFQGNSAPDKSGLPSDRFSAERTGGSVSTLTIQRTQQEDSAVYLCASSLGLVSNEQFFGPGTRLTVL.

This chain connects TRBV28 to TRBJ2-7, with TRBD2 as a possible D gene (6 bases). Germline assignment: CDR1 MDHEN and CDR2 SYDVKM. V was clipped by 4 bases and J by 4 bases, with 14 bases between them. This CDR3 is built from 14 residues. The CDR3 reads CASSSSGRGYEQYF. CDR3 bases: TGTGCCAGCAGTTCTTCTGGGCGGGGATACGAGCAGTACTTC.

The rearrangement links TRBV11-2 to TRBJ1-6; tentative D call: TRBD1 (6 bases). Looked up from germline, CDR1 is SGHAT and CDR2 is FQNNGV. The V end was cut by 3 bases, the J end by 8 bases, with 14 bases between. The CDR3 has 15 amino acids. This CDR3 reads CASSFISQGHSPLHF. CDR3 nucleotide sequence: TGTGCCAGCAGCTTTATAAGCCAGGGGCATTCACCCCTCCACTTT.

This clone was counted a single time. This chain joins TRBV10-3 and TRBJ1-1; 7 nucleotides line up with TRBD1. The germline gives CDR1 ENHRY, CDR2 SYGVKD. The CDR3 has 18 residues. V lost 0 bases, J lost 1 base, and 11 bases stayed unmatched. CDR3 residues: CAISESGAPGQPNTEAFF. The CDR3 nucleotides are TGTGCCATCAGTGAGTCGGGAGCCCCGGGACAGCCGAACACTGAAGCTTTCTTT.

The J gene is TRBJ2-1, the V gene TRBV27; TRBD2 agrees at 10 bases. The CDR3 contains 17 residues. Germline V gives CDR1 MNHEY, CDR2 SMNVEV (reference sequence). V shed 4 bases, J shed 5 bases, and the junction held 11 bases outside the gene matches. The CDR3 spells CASSSSRTSGFNNEQFF. In DNA, the CDR3 is TGTGCCAGCAGTTCCTCTCGGACTAGCGGCTTTAACAATGAGCAGTTCTTC.

The chain uses TRBV4-2 and TRBJ1-4; 7 positions agree with TRBD1. Germline assignment: CDR1 LGHNA and CDR2 YNFKEQ. The CDR3 is 14 amino acids. The J segment lost 6 bases and the V segment lost 3 bases, leaving 4 bases of the junction unmatched. CDR3 loop: CASSQGQRDEKLFF. CDR3 nucleotide sequence: TGTGCCAGCAGCCAGGGACAGCGGGATGAAAAACTGTTTTTT.

V and J are TRBV5-8 and TRBJ1-1; maybe TRBD1 (6 bases). The CDR3 consists of 14 residues. V lost 3 bases to trimming and J lost 5 bases, with 14 bases between them. Germline values: CDR1 SGHTS, CDR2 YDEGEE. The CDR3 loop reads CASSWTAGWTEAFF. In nucleotides, the CDR3 is TGTGCCAGCAGCTGGACAGCAGGGTGGACTGAAGCTTTCTTT.

V gene TRBV6-5 combines with J gene TRBJ2-6; tentatively, D is TRBD2 (5 bases). This CDR3 region has 15 residues. V gave up 4 bases and J gave up 2 bases, with 9 bases separating them. CDR1 is MNHEY and CDR2 is SVGAGI in the germline V gene. The CDR3, as DNA: TGTGCCAGCAGTTCCGGGGAGCCTGGGGCCAACGTCCTGACTTTC. Its protein product is CASSSGEPGANVLTF.

The J gene is TRBJ1-5, the V gene TRBV5-1; D perhaps matches TRBD1 (6 bases). V was shortened by 2 bases and J by 5 bases, with 14 bases between the two germline ends. CDR3 size: 15 residues. Germline assignment: CDR1 SGHRS and CDR2 YFSETQ. CDR3 nucleotides: TGCGCCAGCAGCTTCCTACCGGACAGCCATCAGCCCCAGCATTTT. Its translation: CASSFLPDSHQPQHF.

This chain connects TRBV28 to TRBJ2-2, with D possibly TRBD1 on 6 matching bases. The CDR3 loop spans 16 amino acids. V was cut by 11 bases and J by 1 base, with 20 bases left in between. Germline CDR1 reads MDHEN; CDR2 reads SYDVKM. The CDR3 sequence: CASNRSGRGNTGELFF. The CDR3 nucleotides read TGTGCCTCGAATAGGTCGGGCAGGGGGAACACCGGGGAGCTGTTTTTT.

This sequence joins TRBV19 and TRBJ2-3, with 9 bases matching TRBD2. The length of the CDR3 is 15 residues. CDR1 is LNHDA, CDR2 SQIVND, per germline (reference sequence). J gave up 5 bases and V 3 bases, and 6 bases lay outside the gene matches. CDR3 amino acids: CASSMKAGGKDTQYF. The CDR3 DNA sequence: TGTGCCAGTAGTATGAAAGCGGGAGGAAAAGATACGCAGTATTTT.

Points on this clone: The junction departs from the called germline gene at one end, perhaps through a read error. The chain recombines TRBV7-3 with TRBJ2-6; D possibly corresponds to TRBD1 (5 bases). This CDR3 region has 15 residues. The germline V gene encodes CDR1 SGHTA and CDR2 FQGTGA. The CDR3 is CASRLRGVGANVLTF. The CDR3 bases are TGTGCCAGCAGGTTAAGGGGCGTTGGGGCCAACGTCCTGACTTTC.

In its sample, this clone was seen once. This rearrangement joins TRBV5-6 to TRBJ2-7; TRBD2 agrees at 8 bases. The CDR3 covers 14 residues. V was pared by 5 bases and J by 0 bases, with 4 bases of the junction left unmatched. Germline-derived CDR1 and CDR2 are SGHDT and YYEEEE. This CDR3 reads CASRERGSSYEQYF. As DNA, the CDR3 is TGTGCCAGCAGGGAGCGGGGGAGCTCCTACGAGCAGTACTTC. Full variable domain (missing parts from reference TRBV5-6 and TRBJ2-7): DAGVTQSPTHLIKTRGQQVTLRCSPKSGHDTVSWYQQALGQGPQFIFQYYEEEERQRGNFPDRFSGHQFPNYSSELNVNALLLGDSALYLCASRERGSSYEQYFGPGTRLTVT.

V gene TRBV6-6 combines with J gene TRBJ1-3; a possible D gene is TRBD1 (6 bases). The germline CDR1 and CDR2 sequences are MNHNY and SVGAGI (reference sequence). The CDR3 spans 13 residues. Deletions cut 6 bases from V and 3 bases from J, with 9 bases between. The CDR3 coding sequence is TGTGCCAGCAGGAGGGACATTGGAAACACCATATATTTT. The encoded protein is CASRRDIGNTIYF.

This chain links TRBV7-3 with TRBJ1-2, with a weak D call TRBD1 (6 bases). V gave up 5 bases and J gave up 7 bases, with 14 bases separating them. This CDR3 region has 13 residues. In germline, CDR1 is SGHTA, CDR2 FQGTGA. CDR3 sequence reads: CASSANREGGYTF. CDR3 coding DNA: TGTGCCAGCAGCGCGAACAGGGAAGGTGGCTACACCTTC.

This clone was observed a handful of times. This rearrangement joins TRBV25-1 to TRBJ2-1; D might be TRBD2 (5 bases). This CDR3 is 17 amino acids long. Germline lookup yields CDR1 MGHDK and CDR2 SYGVNS. V lost 0 bases to trimming and J lost 1 base, with 13 bases between them. CDR3 bases: TGTGCCAGCAGTGAATACGGGGATAGCAGGTCCTACAATGAGCAGTTCTTC. As protein: CASSEYGDSRSYNEQFF. Filled out from reference TRBV25-1 and TRBJ2-1, the complete variable domain reads EADIYQTPRYLVIGTGKKITLECSQTMGHDKMYWYQQDPGMELHLIHYSYGVNSTEKGDLSSESTVSRIRTEHFPLTLESARPSHTSQYLCASSEYGDSRSYNEQFFGPGTRLTVL.

The rearrangement uses TRBV5-8 and TRBJ2-1; 15 bases align to TRBD2. Germline V CDR1 and CDR2: SGHTS, YDEGEE. The CDR3 loop spans 16 amino acids. The J segment lost 7 bases and the V segment lost 4 bases, leaving 6 bases of the junction unmatched. CDR3 DNA sequence: TGTGCCAGCAGCCCGGGACTAGCGGGAGGAAAAAATGAGCAGTTCTTC. Translated, it gives CASSPGLAGGKNEQFF.

CDR3 residues: CASSQDRVRGLYEQYF. CDR3 coding DNA: TGTGCCAGCAGCCAAGATCGGGTCAGGGGGCTCTACGAGCAGTACTTC. The J gene is TRBJ2-7, the V gene TRBV3-1 (or the pseudogene TRBV3-2); TRBD1 aligns across 8 bases. This CDR3 is 16 amino acids long. The V gene end was trimmed by 0 bases and the J gene end by 3 bases; junction bases not matched to a gene: 7. In germline, CDR1 is LGHDT, CDR2 YNNKEL (reference sequence).

The chain uses TRBV6-6 and TRBJ2-1, with TRBD2 as a possible D gene (5 bases). V was cut by 2 bases and J by 2 bases, with 10 bases left in between. The CDR3 has 15 residues. CDR1 MNHNY and CDR2 SVGAGI come from the germline V gene (reference sequence). CDR3 sequence: CASSYEGSTYNEQFF. The CDR3 DNA is TGTGCCAGCAGTTACGAGGGTTCCACCTACAATGAGCAGTTCTTC.

A remark on this clone: Other DNA sequences in this sample translate to the same CDR3. The V call is TRBV7-3, the J call TRBJ2-3, with 9 bases that match TRBD2. The CDR3 extends over 15 amino acids. The J segment lost 3 bases and the V segment lost 5 bases, leaving 6 bases of the junction unmatched. Per the germline V gene, CDR1 is SGHTA and CDR2 is FQGTGA. The CDR3 DNA is TGTGCCAGCAGCCCTAGCGGGACCACTACAGATACGCAGTATTTT. Protein sequence: CASSPSGTTTDTQYF.

This clone has just a few counts. In DNA form, the CDR3 reads TGTGCCAGCAGCCCCACCACCCTGGACAGGGGGCGGTTAGGTCAGCCCCAGCATTTT. Protein: CASSPTTLDRGRLGQPQHF. The gene calls are TRBV27 and TRBJ1-5; 11 positions agree with TRBD1. Unmatched junction bases numbered 19, after V lost 6 bases and J lost 6 bases. This CDR3 is 19 amino acids long. CDR1 is MNHEY and CDR2 is SMNVEV in the germline V gene (reference sequence).